This T cell receptor beta chain was captured in a study of cytomegalovirus exposure and HLA in healthy donors. Study-wide context: The study placed about 86% of its 350 to 450 genotyped donors in the Caucasian-associated ancestry cluster. Study-wide results and caveats: With high specificity and sensitivity, the classifier reportedly diagnosed cytomegalovirus status. Some segments of the V type, notably TRBV6-2 and TRBV6-3, were excluded as indistinguishable.

In germline, CDR1 is LGHNA, CDR2 YSLEER. The CDR3 has 14 amino acids. Between the trimmed V and J ends, which lost 0 bases and 7 bases, there was a span of 12 bases. The PCR contained 60 Vbeta and 13 Jbeta primers. Produced via immunoSEQ multiplex PCR; TCRdb's table is partial and in-frame only. The data show some 180,000 clones, approximately 78% seen once. On this clone itself: Its antigen remains unknown.

The specimen sequenced was PBMCs. The clonotype originates from a woman aged 30 to 39 in good health and CMV-seropositive. The chain combines TRBV4-3 with TRBJ1-2; perhaps TRBD1 as D (5 bases). The CDR3 bases are TGCGCCAGCAGCCAAGATCGGGGGGTGGGTGGCTACACCTTC. This gives the protein CASSQDRGVGGYTF.